The 31 T cell receptor beta chains below were found in one sample sequenced in a study of OX40 agonist ivuxolimab in advanced cancers. Sequencing used immunoSEQ multiplex PCR; TCRdb keeps in-frame clones, though not all of them. This repertoire shows some 95,000 clones, around 85% found once; its top ten account for 0.7% to 0.95%. This sample comprised CD4+ or CD8+ T cells sorted from blood, obtained in a trial of the OX40 agonist ivuxolimab. The receptors derive from an adult with an advanced solid tumor such as melanoma, head and neck, liver or kidney cancer.

This clone was counted a single time. The V gene is TRBV28, the J gene TRBJ1-5; 7 bases are shared with TRBD1. The CDR3 totals 14 residues. Germline V gives CDR1 MDHEN, CDR2 SYDVKM. Losses at the gene ends were 10 bases for V and 1 base for J; bases not matched to a gene: 7. CDR3 region: CATMTGTSNQPQHF. The DNA for the CDR3 is TGTGCCACCATGACAGGGACGAGCAATCAGCCCCAGCATTTT.

V usage is TRBV2 and J usage is TRBJ2-5; D perhaps matches TRBD2 (6 bases). The ends were cut back, 4 bases at V and 4 bases at J, with 13 bases in the middle. CDR3 length: 14 amino acids. Germline V gene lookup returns CDR1 SNHLY and CDR2 FYNNEI. The CDR3 region has the DNA TGTGCCAGCAGTGGAGGTAGCGGTAGAGAGACCCAGTACTTC. Amino acids: CASSGGSGRETQYF.

This chain links TRBV9 with TRBJ2-5; no definite D call. This CDR3 region has 14 residues. The germline V gene encodes CDR1 SGDLS and CDR2 YYNGEE. Trimming cost V 2 bases and J 1 base, with 9 bases left between them. CDR3 DNA sequence: TGTGCCAGCAGCGTGGGATCCCGCCAAGAGACCCAGTACTTC. The encoded protein is CASSVGSRQETQYF.

This clone was observed once. The CDR3 region is CASSLLAGRDTGELFF. The CDR3 DNA follows: TGTGCCAGCAGTTTGTTAGCGGGACGGGACACCGGGGAGCTGTTTTTT. The chain uses TRBV27 and TRBJ2-2; 8 bases match TRBD2. The junction had 6 bases not matched to a gene; V was cut back by 3 bases and J by 3 bases. Germline V CDR1 and CDR2: MNHEY, SMNVEV (reference sequence). This CDR3 is 16 amino acids long.

This chain uses TRBV6-6 with TRBJ2-5, with D perhaps TRBD2 (6 bases). V shed 10 bases and J shed 0 bases, with 12 bases lying between them. This CDR3 has 13 residues. The germline V gene has CDR1 MNHNY and CDR2 SVGAGI (reference sequence). The CDR3 DNA is TGTGCCACAGGGAAGCGGGACCAAGAGACCCAGTACTTC. It is translated as CATGKRDQETQYF.

This sequence joins TRBV28 and TRBJ1-1; D unresolved. Trimming shortened V by 6 bases and J by 1 base, and 12 bases separated the two germline ends. The CDR3 is 14 residues long. Germline V gene data show CDR1 as MDHEN and CDR2 as SYDVKM. The CDR3 region is CASSPQTGNTEAFF. The CDR3 DNA sequence: TGTGCCAGCAGCCCCCAGACGGGGAACACTGAAGCTTTCTTT.

The count of this clone is one. This chain joins TRBV18 and TRBJ1-5, with D hard to call. The CDR3 is 15 amino acids. The ends were cut back, 5 bases at V and 3 bases at J, with 14 bases in the middle. Germline loops: CDR1 KGHSH, CDR2 LQKENI. The CDR3, as DNA: TGTGCCAGCTCATCCGGCCCTTGGGACAATCAGCCCCAGCATTTT. Translating it yields CASSSGPWDNQPQHF. Filled out from reference TRBV18 and TRBJ1-5, the complete variable domain reads NAGVMQNPRHLVRRRGQEARLRCSPMKGHSHVYWYRQLPEEGLKFMVYLQKENIIDESGMPKERFSAEFPKEGPSILRIQQVVRGDSAAYFCASSSGPWDNQPQHFGDGTRLSIL.

The V and J genes are TRBV7-2 and TRBJ2-1; 14 nucleotides line up with TRBD2. Germline V gene data show CDR1 as SGHTA and CDR2 as FQGNSA. The CDR3 is 16 residues long. V dropped 10 bases and J dropped 9; count of bases not matched to a gene: 14. The CDR3 is CATKTPGLAGAGEQFF. For the CDR3, the DNA is TGTGCCACCAAGACGCCGGGACTAGCGGGAGCGGGTGAGCAGTTCTTC.

The chain uses TRBV30 and TRBJ2-1; D not resolved. Germline CDR1 reads GTSNPN; CDR2 reads SVGIG (reference sequence). The CDR3 totals 11 residues. Trimming stripped 3 bases from V and 9 bases from J, with 9 bases between. CDR3 amino acids: CAWRLLREQFF. The CDR3 nucleotides read TGTGCCTGGAGACTTTTACGTGAGCAGTTCTTC.

This rearrangement joins TRBV7-2 to TRBJ2-5; D is unresolved. In germline, CDR1 is SGHTA, CDR2 FQGNSA. This CDR3 has 11 amino acids. Between the trimmed V and J ends, which lost 5 bases and 4 bases, there was a span of 5 bases. The CDR3 reads CASSLAETQYF. CDR3 DNA: TGTGCCAGCAGCCTGGCAGAGACCCAGTACTTC.

The chain employs TRBV2 and TRBJ1-5, with unresolved D. The CDR3 runs to 14 residues. Deletions cut 4 bases from V and 0 bases from J, with 7 bases between. Per the germline V gene, CDR1 is SNHLY and CDR2 is FYNNEI. CDR3 residues: CASSVSSSNQPQHF. The CDR3 bases are TGTGCCAGCAGTGTTAGTAGTAGCAATCAGCCCCAGCATTTT.

This clone was seen a handful of times. The chain has TRBV7-9 and TRBJ1-5; D possibly corresponds to TRBD1 (5 bases). This CDR3 comprises 14 residues. V dropped 5 bases and J dropped 9 bases, with 17 bases sitting between them. Germline V lookup: CDR1 SEHNR, CDR2 FQNEAQ (reference sequence). In nucleotides, the CDR3 is TGTGCCAGCAGCGGGCGGGACTCCGGAGGGCCCCAGCATTTT. As protein: CASSGRDSGGPQHF.

The rearrangement links TRBV18 to TRBJ2-7; tentative D call: TRBD2 (5 bases). The CDR3 has 13 amino acids. CDR1 and CDR2 from the germline V gene are KGHSH and LQKENI. Trimming pared 5 bases from V and 9 bases from J, leaving 17 bases between. CDR3 loop: CASSRDTAEGQYV. As DNA, the CDR3 is TGTGCCAGCTCAAGAGACACGGCCGAGGGGCAGTACGTC.

The rearrangement uses TRBV5-1 and TRBJ2-1, with TRBD2 matching over 16 bases. V shed 4 bases and J 10 bases; nucleotides not matched to a gene: 11. CDR1 is SGHRS and CDR2 is YFSETQ in the germline V gene. The CDR3 spans 17 residues. CDR3 in amino acids: CASSPRGLAGGAWEQFF. The DNA of the CDR3 is TGCGCCAGCAGCCCGAGGGGACTAGCGGGAGGGGCGTGGGAGCAGTTCTTC.

The chain couples TRBV7-8 to TRBJ2-3, with a weak D call TRBD2 (6 bases). This CDR3 contains 15 residues. Germline V gene data show CDR1 as SGHVS and CDR2 as FQNEAQ. V was shortened by 0 bases and J by 4 bases, with 11 bases between the two germline ends. The CDR3 region is CASSLAPGEADTQYF. CDR3 DNA sequence: TGTGCCAGCAGCTTAGCGCCGGGAGAGGCAGATACGCAGTATTTT.

This clone has only one observation. V gene TRBV11-2 combines with J gene TRBJ2-7, with D possibly TRBD2 on 5 matching bases. Germline V gives CDR1 SGHAT, CDR2 FQNNGV. V was pared by 5 bases and J by 3 bases, with 14 bases between. There are 14 residues in the CDR3. CDR3 bases: TGTGCCAGCAGCCTCTCTCGGGGATTCTACGAGCAGTACTTC. Protein product: CASSLSRGFYEQYF.

The rearrangement uses TRBV11-3 and TRBJ2-1; possible D gene TRBD1, 5 bases. The germline gives CDR1 SGHNT, CDR2 YENEEA. Deletions cut 2 bases from V and 9 bases from J, with 14 bases between. This CDR3 is 14 amino acids long. The CDR3: CASSLRPGNVEQFF. CDR3 DNA sequence: TGTGCCAGCAGCTTACGTCCAGGGAATGTTGAGCAGTTCTTC.

This clone has just one count. The CDR3 region has the DNA TGTGCCAGCAGCTCACGACCCCAGACAGGGGATGACACCATATATTTT. This translates into CASSSRPQTGDDTIYF. The chain employs TRBV9 and TRBJ1-3; 8 bases fit TRBD1. The CDR3 totals 16 residues. Unmatched junction bases numbered 14, after V lost 4 bases and J lost 8 bases. Germline CDR1 and CDR2: SGDLS and YYNGEE.

The rearrangement links TRBV5-1 to TRBJ2-5; perhaps D is TRBD1 or TRBD2 (5 bases each). CDR1 SGHRS and CDR2 YFSETQ come from the germline V gene. V was cut by 4 bases and J by 2 bases, with 12 bases left in between. This CDR3 has 14 amino acids. The CDR3 nucleotides read TGCGCCAGCAGCCGGGACGACTCTCAAGAGACCCAGTACTTC. Its translation is CASSRDDSQETQYF.

The rearrangement joins TRBV4-3 to TRBJ1-1, with 10 bases matching TRBD1. Trimming cost V 0 bases and J 4 bases; bases outside gene matches: 11. CDR1 and CDR2 (germline): LGHNA, YSLEER. The CDR3 has 18 amino acids. The CDR3 region has the DNA TGCGCCAGCAGCCAAGAGTCTGTGCCGGGACAGGGGTCCACTGAAGCTTTCTTT. Translating gives CASSQESVPGQGSTEAFF.

The rearrangement links TRBV21-1 to TRBJ2-7; the table's D call TRBD1 went unverified against the DNA. TRBV21-1 is described as a pseudogene. CDR3 length: 13 residues. This chain's CDR3 is CASSNHRVHEQYV. CDR3 DNA sequence: TGTGCCAGCAGCAACCACAGGGTCCACGAGCAGTACGTC.

The rearrangement links TRBV7-3 to TRBJ2-5, with D perhaps TRBD1 (5 bases). Germline CDR1 reads SGHTA; CDR2 reads FQGTGA. Deletions cut 2 bases from V and 3 bases from J, with 7 bases between. This CDR3 has 13 residues. The CDR3 loop reads CASSLSREETQYF. The CDR3 DNA is TGTGCCAGCAGCTTATCCAGGGAAGAGACCCAGTACTTC.

The chain employs TRBV6-1 and TRBJ2-5, with 12 bases identical to TRBD2. Germline loops: CDR1 MNHNS, CDR2 SASEGT. J gave up 1 base and V 4 bases, and 1 base lay outside the gene matches. This CDR3 has 15 residues. CDR3 nucleotides: TGTGCCAGCAGTGGGGGACTAGCGGGCCAAGAGACCCAGTACTTC. Residues: CASSGGLAGQETQYF.

The chain employs TRBV7-8 and TRBJ1-1, with 7 bases aligning to TRBD1. Germline CDR1 is SGHVS and CDR2 is FQNEAQ. The CDR3 totals 13 residues. With 4 bases clipped from V and 5 bases from J, the junction kept 4 bases outside the gene matches. For the CDR3, the DNA is TGTGCCAGCAGCTCACAGGGGTGGACTGAAGCTTTCTTT. Amino acids: CASSSQGWTEAFF.

This clone appeared once. The chain is built from TRBV27 and TRBJ1-1; D is uncertain. Between the trimmed V and J ends, which lost 3 bases and 3 bases, there was a span of 11 bases. Germline loops: CDR1 MNHEY, CDR2 SMNVEV (reference sequence). The CDR3 covers 14 residues. The CDR3: CASSLRRKHTEAFF. The CDR3 nucleotides are TGTGCCAGCAGTTTGAGGAGGAAGCACACTGAAGCTTTCTTT.

The CDR3 DNA reads TGTGCCAGTAGTATAGCCGGGATGAACACTGAAGCTTTCTTT. Translating gives CASSIAGMNTEAFF. The rearrangement joins TRBV19 to TRBJ1-1; D is ambiguous. The germline CDR1 and CDR2 sequences are LNHDA and SQIVND (reference sequence). The CDR3 contains 14 residues. V lost 1 base and J lost 0, with 6 bases in between.

The chain uses TRBV2 and TRBJ2-5; D not resolved. Germline V CDR1 and CDR2: SNHLY, FYNNEI. Trimming left V 4 bases short and J 1 base short, with 7 bases between. The CDR3 spans 13 residues. CDR3 amino acids: CASSVGSQETQYF. The CDR3 DNA sequence: TGTGCCAGCAGTGTGGGCAGCCAAGAGACCCAGTACTTC.

This clone was observed once. CDR3 coding DNA: TGTGCCAGCAACCTAATTAATGAAAAACTGTTTTTT. This codes for CASNLINEKLFF. The chain carries TRBV28 and TRBJ1-4; D not certain. Germline loops: CDR1 MDHEN, CDR2 SYDVKM. The CDR3 has 12 residues. Trimming cost V 7 bases and J 4 bases, with 7 bases left between them.

This clone was observed a few times. The V and J genes are TRBV9 and TRBJ1-1; D remains ambiguous. V gave up 0 bases and J gave up 1 base, with 4 bases separating them. Germline lookup yields CDR1 SGDLS and CDR2 YYNGEE. The CDR3 totals 13 residues. The DNA for the CDR3 is TGTGCCAGCAGCGTAGATTCGAACACTGAAGCTTTCTTT. Translation: CASSVDSNTEAFF.

This sequence joins TRBV2 and TRBJ1-3, with 7 positions matching TRBD1. This CDR3 comprises 13 residues. Germline CDR1 and CDR2: SNHLY and FYNNEI. V dropped 7 bases and J dropped 4; count of bases not matched to a gene: 4. The CDR3 here is CASTTDRGNTIYF. Here the CDR3 DNA reads TGTGCCAGCACCACGGACAGGGGAAACACCATATATTTT.

This clone occurred once. In DNA form, the CDR3 reads TGTGCCAGCAGTCGCTCAGGCCGCTCGAAGGGCGGCTACACCTTC. Translating gives CASSRSGRSKGGYTF. The chain couples TRBV6-5 to TRBJ1-2, with unresolved D. Germline CDR1 reads MNHEY; CDR2 reads SVGAGI. This CDR3 contains 15 residues. With 5 bases removed from V and 8 bases from J, the gap between germline ends came to 21 bases.